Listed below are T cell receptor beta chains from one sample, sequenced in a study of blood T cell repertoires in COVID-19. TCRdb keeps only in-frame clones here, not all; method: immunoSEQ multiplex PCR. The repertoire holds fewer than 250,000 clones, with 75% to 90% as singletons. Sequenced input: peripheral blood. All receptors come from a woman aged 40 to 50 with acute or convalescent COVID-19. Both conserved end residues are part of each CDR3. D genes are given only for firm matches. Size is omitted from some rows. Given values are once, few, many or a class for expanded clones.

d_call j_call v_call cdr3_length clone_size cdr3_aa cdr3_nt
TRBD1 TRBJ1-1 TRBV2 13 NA CASSLRTGDEAFF TGTGCCAGCAGCCTTAGGACAGGGGATGAAGCTTTCTTT
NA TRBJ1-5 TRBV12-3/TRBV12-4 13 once CASSPRDITSQHF TGTGCCAGCAGTCCCCGTGACATCACGTCCCAGCATTTT
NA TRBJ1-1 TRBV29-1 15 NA CSVKGGASGSTEAFF TGCAGCGTTAAAGGCGGGGCGAGTGGTAGCACTGAAGCTTTCTTT
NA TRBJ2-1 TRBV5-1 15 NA CASSLVAIANNEQFF TGCGCCAGCAGCTTGGTAGCGATCGCCAACAATGAGCAGTTCTTC
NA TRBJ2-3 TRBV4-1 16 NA CASSQGEPPGADTQYF TGCGCCAGCAGTCAAGGCGAGCCTCCTGGTGCAGATACGCAGTATTTT
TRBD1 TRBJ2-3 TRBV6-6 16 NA CASSPGTGAYTDTQYF TGTGCCAGCAGCCCCGGCACAGGGGCCTACACAGATACGCAGTATTTT
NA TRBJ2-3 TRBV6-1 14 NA CASSEDGSLAHWYF TGTGCCAGCAGTGAAGACGGCTCGCTAGCTCATTGGTATTTT
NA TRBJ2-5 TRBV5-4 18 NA CASSLFRGGGLYQETQYF TGTGCCAGCAGCTTATTTAGGGGTGGGGGCTTGTACCAAGAGACCCAGTACTTC
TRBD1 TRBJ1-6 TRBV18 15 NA CASSLDRAINSPLHF TGTGCCAGCTCTCTCGACAGGGCTATTAATTCACCCCTCCACTTT
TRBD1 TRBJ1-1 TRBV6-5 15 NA CASRDPGQGNTEAFF TGTGCCAGCAGAGACCCGGGACAGGGGAACACTGAAGCTTTCTTT
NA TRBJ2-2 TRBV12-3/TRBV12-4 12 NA CASRLITGELFF TGTGCCAGCAGACTCATAACCGGGGAGCTGTTTTTT
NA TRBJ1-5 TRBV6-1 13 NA CASSSGTNQPQHF TGTGCCAGCAGTTCCGGTACCAATCAGCCCCAGCATTTT
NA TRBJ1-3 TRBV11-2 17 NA CASSLRIGGSNGNTIYF TGTGCCAGCAGCTTAAGGATTGGAGGGTCAAATGGAAACACCATATATTTT
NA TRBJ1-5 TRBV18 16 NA CASSPDQGLPHQPQHF TGTGCCAGCTCACCAGACCAGGGACTGCCTCATCAGCCCCAGCATTTT
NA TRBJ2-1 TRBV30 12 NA CAWSGGGNEQFF TGTGCCTGGAGTGGGGGAGGCAATGAGCAGTTCTTC
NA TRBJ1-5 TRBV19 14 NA CASTFQGGAPPQHF TGTGCCAGTACGTTCCAAGGGGGGGCGCCGCCCCAGCATTTT
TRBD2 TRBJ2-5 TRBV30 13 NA CAWRKRGGETQYF TGTGCCTGGAGAAAGCGGGGGGGAGAGACCCAGTACTTC
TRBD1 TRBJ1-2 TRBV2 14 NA CASSTTGQGGGYTF TGTGCCAGCAGTACAACGGGACAGGGCGGGGGCTACACCTTC
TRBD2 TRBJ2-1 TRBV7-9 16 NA CASSYSSGGAYNEQFF TGTGCCAGCAGCTATTCCAGCGGGGGGGCCTACAATGAGCAGTTCTTC
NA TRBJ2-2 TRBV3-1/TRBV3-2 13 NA CASSLEGAGELFF TGTGCCAGCAGCCTCGAGGGGGCCGGGGAGCTGTTTTTT
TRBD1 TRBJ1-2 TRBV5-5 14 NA CASSSGTGDYGYTF TGTGCCAGCAGTTCCGGGACAGGGGATTATGGCTACACCTTC
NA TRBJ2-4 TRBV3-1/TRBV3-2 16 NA CASSPGVTLAKNIQYF TGTGCCAGCAGCCCGGGTGTGACGCTAGCCAAAAACATTCAGTACTTC
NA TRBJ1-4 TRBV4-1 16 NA CASSQDRWQTGEKLFF TGCGCCAGCAGCCAAGACCGGTGGCAAACAGGCGAAAAACTGTTTTTT
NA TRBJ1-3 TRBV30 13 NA CACTTGFGNTIYF TGTGCCTGTACTACAGGGTTTGGAAACACCATATATTTT
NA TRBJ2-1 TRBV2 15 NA CASREGRARYNEQFF TGTGCCAGCAGGGAGGGCAGGGCCAGATACAATGAGCAGTTCTTC
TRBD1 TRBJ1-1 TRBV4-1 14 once CASSLARQGTEAFF TGCGCCAGCAGTCTAGCTCGACAGGGAACTGAAGCTTTCTTT
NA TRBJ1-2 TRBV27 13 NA CASRLDSAYGYTF TGTGCCAGCAGACTCGACAGTGCCTATGGCTACACCTTC
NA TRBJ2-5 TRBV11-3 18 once CASSFWERPLVPQETQYF TGTGCCAGCAGCTTTTGGGAGAGACCCCTAGTCCCCCAAGAGACCCAGTACTTC
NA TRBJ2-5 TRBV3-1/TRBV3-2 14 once CASSQEGGPKTQYF TGTGCCAGCAGCCAAGAGGGGGGGCCAAAGACCCAGTACTTC
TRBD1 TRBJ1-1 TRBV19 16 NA CASSINRGRGNTEAFF TGTGCCAGTAGTATCAACAGGGGGCGGGGGAACACTGAAGCTTTCTTT
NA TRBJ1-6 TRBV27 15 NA CASSTLGARDSPLHF TGTGCCAGCAGTACCCTGGGGGCCCGCGATTCACCCCTCCACTTT
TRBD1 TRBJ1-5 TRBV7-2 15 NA CASSMDRGRGQPQHF TGTGCCAGCAGCATGGACAGGGGGCGCGGTCAGCCCCAGCATTTT
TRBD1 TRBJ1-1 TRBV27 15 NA CASLQTQGAPTEAFF TGTGCCAGCCTGCAAACACAGGGGGCGCCCACTGAAGCTTTCTTT
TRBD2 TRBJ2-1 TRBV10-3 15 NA CAITGGGAFGNEQFF TGTGCCATCACTGGCGGGGGGGCCTTCGGCAATGAGCAGTTCTTC
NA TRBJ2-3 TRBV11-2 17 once CASSLGVRGGLTDTQYF TGTGCCAGCAGCTTAGGGGTTAGGGGGGGACTCACAGATACGCAGTATTTT
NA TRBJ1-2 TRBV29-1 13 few CSVGTRQSKGYTF TGCAGCGTTGGGACTCGGCAGTCGAAGGGCTACACCTTC
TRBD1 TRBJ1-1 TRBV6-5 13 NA CASSSGGQTEAFF TGTGCCAGCAGTTCCGGGGGACAGACTGAAGCTTTCTTT
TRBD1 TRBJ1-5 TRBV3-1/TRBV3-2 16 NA CASSQAGTGGNQPQHF TGTGCCAGCAGCCAAGCTGGGACAGGGGGGAATCAGCCCCAGCATTTT
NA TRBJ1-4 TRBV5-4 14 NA CASSLAVRSEKLFF TGTGCCAGCAGCTTGGCCGTTAGGAGTGAAAAACTGTTTTTT
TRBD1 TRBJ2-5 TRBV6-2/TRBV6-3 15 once CASSAGQGDAKTQYF TGTGCCAGCAGTGCAGGACAGGGGGATGCAAAGACCCAGTACTTC
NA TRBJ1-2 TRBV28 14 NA CASRTDRPNYGYTF TGTGCCAGCAGGACTGACCGCCCTAACTATGGCTACACCTTC
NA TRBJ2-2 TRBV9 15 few CASSVGQTNTGELFF TGTGCCAGCAGCGTAGGACAAACGAACACCGGGGAGCTGTTTTTT
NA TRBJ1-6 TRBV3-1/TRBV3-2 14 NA CASTPGFTNSPLHF TGTGCCAGCACCCCGGGGTTCACGAATTCACCCCTCCACTTT
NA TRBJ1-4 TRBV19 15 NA CASSLTSVHNEKLFF TGTGCCAGTAGTCTGACGAGCGTTCACAATGAAAAACTGTTTTTT
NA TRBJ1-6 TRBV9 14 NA CASSVEQYNSPLHF TGTGCCAGCAGCGTCGAACAGTATAATTCACCCCTCCACTTT
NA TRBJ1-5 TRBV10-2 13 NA CASSVQGNQPQHF TGCGCCAGCAGTGTCCAGGGCAATCAGCCCCAGCATTTT